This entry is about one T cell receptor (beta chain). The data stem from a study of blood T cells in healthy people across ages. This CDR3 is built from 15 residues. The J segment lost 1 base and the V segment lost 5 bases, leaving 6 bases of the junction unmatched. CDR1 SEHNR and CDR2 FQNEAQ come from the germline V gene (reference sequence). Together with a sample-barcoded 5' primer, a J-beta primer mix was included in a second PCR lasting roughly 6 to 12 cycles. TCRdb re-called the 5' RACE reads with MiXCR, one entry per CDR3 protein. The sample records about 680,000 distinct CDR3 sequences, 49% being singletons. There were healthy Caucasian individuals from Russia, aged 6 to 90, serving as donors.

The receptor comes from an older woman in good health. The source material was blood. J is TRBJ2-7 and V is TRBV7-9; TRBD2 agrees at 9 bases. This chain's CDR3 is CASSPRTSASYEQYF. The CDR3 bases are TGTGCCAGCAGCCCGAGGACTAGCGCGTCCTACGAGCAGTACTTC.